This T cell receptor beta chain was observed in a study of somatic mutations in cytotoxic T cells in rheumatoid arthritis. Study-wide points: CD8+ clonality rose with age in rheumatoid arthritis patients, unlike in healthy controls. In about an eighth of the 65 patients, the largest CD8+ clone exceeded 20% of CD8+ cells.

The table came from immunoSEQ multiplex PCR; TCRdb's copy has only in-frame clones and leaves some out. The sample has fewer than 25,000 clones; 55% to 80% are singletons. About this clone: What it recognizes is unknown. An end of the junction differs from the germline gene, which may be a read error.

Germline CDR1 reads PRHDT; CDR2 reads FYEKMQ (reference sequence). The CDR3 has 14 residues. Sequenced material: CD8+ T cells sorted from blood. This receptor was identified in an adult with rheumatoid arthritis. The V and J genes are TRBV13 and TRBJ2-5; D might be TRBD1 (6 bases). Gene TRBJ2-7 matches the end of the DNA better, so the J call may be wrong. The CDR3 is CASSLGDITYEQYF. CDR3 nucleotide sequence: TGTGCCAGCAGCCTAGGGGACATAACCTACGAGCAGTACTTC.